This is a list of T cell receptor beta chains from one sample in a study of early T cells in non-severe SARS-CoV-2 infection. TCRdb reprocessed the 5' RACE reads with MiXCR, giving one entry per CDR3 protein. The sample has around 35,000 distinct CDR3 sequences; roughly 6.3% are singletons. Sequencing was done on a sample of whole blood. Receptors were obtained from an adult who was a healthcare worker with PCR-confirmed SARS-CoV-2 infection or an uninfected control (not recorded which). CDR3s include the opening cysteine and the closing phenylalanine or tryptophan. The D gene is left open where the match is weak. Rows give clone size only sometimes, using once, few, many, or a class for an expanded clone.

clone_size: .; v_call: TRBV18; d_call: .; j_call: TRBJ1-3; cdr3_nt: TGTGCCAGCTCGACGCCGGGGAACACCATATATTTT; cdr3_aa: CASSTPGNTIYF
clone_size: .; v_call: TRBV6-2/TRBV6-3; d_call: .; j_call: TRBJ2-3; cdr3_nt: TGTGCCAGCAGTTACACCCTCACTACGACCACCGCTAGCGTTGTTGGAGATACGCAGTATTTT; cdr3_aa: CASSYTLTTTTASVVGDTQYF
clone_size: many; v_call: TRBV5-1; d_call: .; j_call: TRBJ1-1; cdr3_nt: TGCGCCAGCAGCTTGGAGGCGGCTAACACTGAAGCTTTCTTT; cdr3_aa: CASSLEAANTEAFF
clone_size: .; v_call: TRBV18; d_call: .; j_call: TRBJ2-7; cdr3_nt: TGTGCCAGCTCACCACCGCCGGATCCCTACGTGCAGTACTTC; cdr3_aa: CASSPPPDPYVQYF
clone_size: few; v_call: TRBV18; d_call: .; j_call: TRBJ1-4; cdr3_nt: TGTGCCAGCTCACAAATCACAGGAGCAACTAATGAAAAACTGTTTTTT; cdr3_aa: CASSQITGATNEKLFF
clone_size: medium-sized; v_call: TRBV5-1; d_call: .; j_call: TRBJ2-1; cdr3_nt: TGCGCCAGCAGCTTGTCCCCGGGACTCCACAATGAGCAGTTCTTC; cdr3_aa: CASSLSPGLHNEQFF
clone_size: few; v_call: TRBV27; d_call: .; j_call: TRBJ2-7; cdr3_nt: TGTGCCAGCAGTTTTCCTGGGAGGGAGCAGTACTTC; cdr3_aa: CASSFPGREQYF
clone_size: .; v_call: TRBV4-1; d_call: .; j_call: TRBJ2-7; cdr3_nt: TGCGCCAGCAGCCAGACAGCAAGCTACGAGCAGTACTTC; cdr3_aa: CASSQTASYEQYF
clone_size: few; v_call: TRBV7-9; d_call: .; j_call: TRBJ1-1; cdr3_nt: TGTGCCAGCAGCTTAGTTCTCGGATCTGAAGCTTTCTTT; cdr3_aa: CASSLVLGSEAFF
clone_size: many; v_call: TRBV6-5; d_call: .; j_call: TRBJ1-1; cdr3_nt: TGTGCCAGCAGTTACATGGGGGGGACTGAAGCTTTCTTT; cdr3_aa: CASSYMGGTEAFF
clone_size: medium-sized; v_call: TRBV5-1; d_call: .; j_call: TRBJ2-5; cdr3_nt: TGTGCCAGCAGCGTACAAGAGACCCAGTACTTC; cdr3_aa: CASSVQETQYF